The clone carrying this TCR beta chain was detected ten times or more. Its antigen is still unknown. For the unsorted libraries, 2 million PBMCs stored at -80 C served as input. The source of the sample is a study of neurological immune-mediated disorders. Study conclusions and caveats: Neither clinical nor MRI features were found to be associated with the multiple sclerosis repertoire cluster. One related-CDR3 cluster, which may be a signature, held the repertoires of 18 of 34 multiple sclerosis patients after phylogenetic grouping.

V shed 3 bases and J shed 2 bases, with 10 bases lying between them. The CDR3 extends over 13 amino acids. Germline-derived CDR1 and CDR2 are DFQATT and SNEGSKA (reference sequence). 5'RACE employing 10-nucleotide random UMIs yielded the cDNA. Via MiXCR, TCRdb re-called the 5' RACE reads, giving one row per CDR3 protein. The sample contains some 70,000 distinct CDR3 sequences, 4.5% of which appear only once. This TCR derives from a man aged 25 to 45 with multiple sclerosis. This chain uses TRBV20-1 with TRBJ1-1, with D uncertain. The material sequenced was PBMCs. Written as DNA, the CDR3 is TGCAGTGCTAGGCGGACCGCCAACACTGAAGCTTTCTTT. Translating it yields CSARRTANTEAFF.